Following are 26 T cell receptor beta chains from one sample sequenced in a study of T-cell reconstitution after alpha-beta-depleted transplantation in children. It was with unique molecular identifiers that the TCRbeta library was prepared. A single record per CDR3 protein comes from TCRdb applying MiXCR to the PCR reads. The top ten hold over 5.5% of the sample, which has 490,000 or so distinct CDR3 sequences, about 12% seen once. Sequences were derived from PBMCs from the stem cell graft donor, sampled from the stem cell graft. The receptors were sampled from a human donor who donated a stem cell graft to a child with combined immunodeficiency.

This clonotype was detected only a few times. This sequence joins TRBV7-9 and TRBJ2-5; TRBD1 is a possible D gene (6 bases). V was cut by 4 bases and J by 5 bases, with 20 bases left in between. The CDR3 has 16 amino acids. Germline V CDR1 and CDR2: SEHNR, FQNEAQ (reference sequence). In nucleotides, the CDR3 is TGTGCCAGCAGCTCCGCGCGACAGGTTACAAGGGAGACCCAGTACTTC. Its protein product is CASSSARQVTRETQYF. Full variable domain (missing parts from reference TRBV7-9 and TRBJ2-5): DTGVSQNPRHKITKRGQNVTFRCDPISEHNRLYWYRQTLGQGPEFLTYFQNEAQLEKSRLLSDRFSAERPKGSFSTLEIQRTEQGDSAMYLCASSSARQVTRETQYFGPGTRLLVL.

This clonotype has more than one count but fewer than ten. The chain uses TRBV11-3 and TRBJ2-1, with 9 bases aligning to TRBD2. The CDR3 runs 15 residues. Losses at the gene ends were 8 bases for V and 0 bases for J; bases not matched to a gene: 5. Germline values: CDR1 SGHNT, CDR2 YENEEA. CDR3 DNA: TGTGCCAGCGAGACTAGCGGTAGCTCCTACAATGAGCAGTTCTTC. Its translation: CASETSGSSYNEQFF.

This clonotype was counted ten times or more. V usage is TRBV24-1 and J usage is TRBJ2-2; D perhaps matches TRBD1 (6 bases). This CDR3 is 14 amino acids long. Trimming took off 3 bases at V and 3 bases at J, with 7 bases between the two ends. Germline assignment: CDR1 KGHDR and CDR2 SFDVKD. The CDR3 region is CATSDHRDTGELFF. CDR3 sequence (DNA): TGTGCCACCAGTGATCACAGGGACACCGGGGAGCTGTTTTTT.

This clonotype has only a few counts. V usage is TRBV30 and J usage is TRBJ1-2; D is unresolved. The CDR3 extends over 13 amino acids. V lost 0 bases and J lost 5, with 10 bases in between. Per the germline V gene, CDR1 is GTSNPN and CDR2 is SVGIG (reference sequence). The CDR3 loop is CAWSVGRKYGYTF. The CDR3, as DNA: TGTGCCTGGAGTGTCGGCAGAAAATATGGCTACACCTTC.

This clonotype has a handful of counts. The chain has TRBV4-3 and TRBJ2-1, with D possibly TRBD2 on 5 matching bases. The CDR3 has 13 amino acids. From germline, CDR1 is LGHNA and CDR2 YSLEER. V was trimmed by 0 bases and J by 12 bases, leaving 12 bases between them. The CDR3 DNA reads as TGCGCCAGCAGCCAAGAGTTCCGGGGTGGGCAGTTCTTC. Translating it yields CASSQEFRGGQFF.

In this sample, this clonotype turned up many times. This chain joins TRBV9 and TRBJ2-1; TRBD1 matches 10 bases. V dropped 4 bases and J dropped 0; count of bases not matched to a gene: 16. CDR1 and CDR2 (germline): SGDLS, YYNGEE. CDR3 length: 20 residues. CDR3 nucleotides: TGTGCCAGCAGCCCTTCGCCGCGGGACAGGGGAGTCAGCTCCTACAATGAGCAGTTCTTC. Translating it yields CASSPSPRDRGVSSYNEQFF.

The chain combines TRBV9 with TRBJ2-3, with D perhaps TRBD1 or TRBD2 (5 bases each). This CDR3 comprises 13 residues. Deletions cut 3 bases from V and 6 bases from J, with 11 bases between. Germline CDR1 reads SGDLS; CDR2 reads YYNGEE. The CDR3 spells CASSAGWGDTQYF. The CDR3 DNA follows: TGTGCCAGCAGCGCCGGTTGGGGGGATACGCAGTATTTT.

In this sample, this clonotype turned up a few times. The rearrangement uses TRBV4-3 and TRBJ2-1; no definite D call. V was clipped by 2 bases and J by 0 bases, with 8 bases between them. The V gene's germline CDR1 is LGHNA and CDR2 YSLEER. This CDR3 has 15 residues. The CDR3 here is CASSQWSTSYNEQFF. CDR3 bases: TGCGCCAGCAGCCAATGGTCTACCTCCTACAATGAGCAGTTCTTC.

The chain recombines TRBV6-1 with TRBJ1-1; possibly TRBD1 for D (5 bases). Trimming pared 5 bases from V and 4 bases from J, leaving 20 bases between. The CDR3 is made up of 16 amino acids. Per the germline V gene, CDR1 is MNHNS and CDR2 is SASEGT. CDR3 bases: TGTGCCAGCAGTCCCCGGACCCCGGGAGGGGCCACTGAAGCTTTCTTT. Translated, it gives CASSPRTPGGATEAFF.

This clonotype has ten or more counts. V gene TRBV7-8 combines with J gene TRBJ2-2; D is ambiguous. Germline values: CDR1 SGHVS, CDR2 FQNEAQ. V lost 5 bases to trimming and J lost 4 bases, with 8 bases between them. This CDR3 has 13 residues. The CDR3 region is CASSIIITGELFF. CDR3 DNA: TGTGCCAGCAGCATCATAATCACCGGGGAGCTGTTTTTT.

This clonotype was counted many times. The V and J genes are TRBV6-5 and TRBJ1-2; D is unresolved. This CDR3 is built from 14 residues. The V gene lost 0 bases and the J gene lost 4 bases, with 9 bases spanning the gap. Germline loops: CDR1 MNHEY, CDR2 SVGAGI. The CDR3 region is CASSYSHGIYGYTF. The CDR3 bases are TGTGCCAGCAGTTACTCGCACGGAATCTATGGCTACACCTTC.

This clonotype was detected ten times or more. The CDR3 sequence: CASSLEQGARFGYTF. The CDR3 nucleotides are TGTGCCAGCAGCTTAGAACAGGGGGCGCGTTTTGGCTACACCTTC. The genes are TRBV7-8 and TRBJ1-2, with TRBD1 matching over 9 bases. The CDR3 runs 15 residues. Germline V gene lookup returns CDR1 SGHVS and CDR2 FQNEAQ. The junction had 7 bases not matched to a gene; V was cut back by 1 base and J by 7 bases.

Concerning this clonotype itself: Sequence at one end of the junction differs from germline and may be a read error. The chain couples TRBV20-1 to TRBJ2-3, with D perhaps matching TRBD1 (6 bases). The CDR3 length is 11 residues. The germline CDR1 and CDR2 sequences are DFQATT and SNEGSKA (reference sequence). CDR3 amino acids: CSAGSSIDRSF. CDR3 coding DNA: TGCAGTGCTGGGAGCTCCATCGACAGGAGTTTT.

The sample holds a few counts of this clonotype. The chain employs TRBV7-3 and TRBJ2-1, with 9 bases that match TRBD2. The CDR3 runs 15 residues. V was pared by 5 bases and J by 9 bases, with 11 bases of the junction left unmatched. The germline V gene encodes CDR1 SGHTA and CDR2 FQGTGA. CDR3 loop: CASSPLLAGVSEQFF. CDR3 coding DNA: TGTGCCAGCAGCCCCCTGTTAGCGGGAGTTTCTGAGCAGTTCTTC.

This clonotype was seen ten or more times. The chain has TRBV28 and TRBJ2-5; D is possibly TRBD1 or TRBD2 (5 bases each). The CDR3 loop spans 15 amino acids. Looked up from germline, CDR1 is MDHEN and CDR2 is SYDVKM. V was cut by 5 bases and J by 5 bases, with 18 bases left in between. CDR3 residues: CASSPLSGGGETQYF. The DNA for the CDR3 is TGTGCCAGCAGTCCCCTCTCTGGGGGTGGGGAGACCCAGTACTTC.

This clonotype was counted between two and nine times. The chain is built from TRBV2 and TRBJ2-2; D gene uncertain. The CDR3 is made up of 15 amino acids. Germline V gives CDR1 SNHLY, CDR2 FYNNEI. V dropped 6 bases and J dropped 3 bases, with 14 bases sitting between them. The CDR3 loop reads CASRTELADTGELFF. CDR3 sequence (DNA): TGTGCCAGCAGAACGGAGCTGGCGGACACCGGGGAGCTGTTTTTT.

This clonotype came up many times. CDR3 region: CASSPRAIPNQPQHF. The DNA for the CDR3 is TGTGCCAGCAGTCCCAGGGCGATCCCGAATCAGCCCCAGCATTTT. V usage is TRBV12-3 or TRBV12-4 and J usage is TRBJ1-5; D is perhaps TRBD1 (5 bases). Trimming removed 5 bases at V and 4 bases at J, with 15 bases between. There are 15 residues in the CDR3.

The rearrangement links TRBV6-2 or TRBV6-3 to TRBJ2-7; the D is unclear. In germline, CDR1 is MNHEY, CDR2 SVGEGT. Trimming took off 0 bases at V and 6 bases at J, with 12 bases between the two ends. The CDR3 totals 14 residues. CDR3: CASSYSGLELEQYF. The CDR3, as DNA: TGTGCCAGCAGTTACTCTGGCCTTGAACTCGAGCAGTACTTC.

This chain uses TRBV20-1 with TRBJ2-5, with TRBD1 matching 9 bases. CDR1 is DFQATT and CDR2 is SNEGSKA in the germline V gene (reference sequence). V lost 6 bases, J lost 5 bases, and 7 bases stayed unmatched. The CDR3 extends over 13 amino acids. This chain's CDR3 is CSALTGGMETQYF. CDR3 nucleotides: TGCAGTGCCCTGACAGGGGGGATGGAGACCCAGTACTTC.

This chain connects TRBV19 to TRBJ2-5; perhaps TRBD2 as D (5 bases). Germline V gives CDR1 LNHDA, CDR2 SQIVND (reference sequence). Trimming stripped 3 bases from V and 4 bases from J, with 6 bases between. This CDR3 spans 12 amino acids. In DNA, the CDR3 is TGTGCCAGTAGTATGGAGGCAGAGACCCAGTACTTC. It yields the protein CASSMEAETQYF.

V and J are TRBV6-2 or TRBV6-3 and TRBJ1-5, with D unresolved. CDR1 and CDR2 from the germline V gene are MNHEY and SVGEGT. The ends were cut back, 0 bases at V and 1 base at J, with 7 bases in the middle. This CDR3 spans 15 amino acids. The CDR3 bases are TGTGCCAGCAGTTACTCATCAGGAAGCAATCAGCCCCAGCATTTT. Its translation is CASSYSSGSNQPQHF.

This clonotype was found a few times. This chain links TRBV5-1 with TRBJ2-2, with D maybe TRBD2 (6 bases). The germline V and J ends were trimmed by 6 bases and 6 bases, with 12 bases remaining between them. Germline V gives CDR1 SGHRS, CDR2 YFSETQ. CDR3 length: 13 amino acids. CDR3 bases: TGCGCCAGCATGGGCCTAGCGTCCGGGGAGCTGTTTTTT. It is translated as CASMGLASGELFF.

This clonotype was seen a handful of times. This CDR3 reads CASSVRDRVGETQYF. As DNA, the CDR3 is TGTGCCAGCAGCGTAAGGGACAGGGTGGGAGAGACCCAGTACTTC. The chain has TRBV9 and TRBJ2-5; 9 positions match TRBD1. Germline V gene lookup returns CDR1 SGDLS and CDR2 YYNGEE. With 1 base clipped from V and 4 bases from J, the junction kept 5 bases outside the gene matches. CDR3 size: 15 residues.

This clonotype has only a few counts. The genes are TRBV12-3 or TRBV12-4 and TRBJ2-1, with D possibly being TRBD1 (5 bases). This CDR3 has 15 residues. The V end was cut by 6 bases, the J end by 4 bases, with 16 bases between. The CDR3 region is CASRKRQSLYNEQFF. DNA for the CDR3: TGTGCCAGCAGGAAGAGACAGTCCCTTTACAATGAGCAGTTCTTC.

V and J are TRBV27 and TRBJ2-2, with a weak D call TRBD2 (6 bases). Germline V gives CDR1 MNHEY, CDR2 SMNVEV (reference sequence). The V end lost 3 bases, the J end lost 5 bases, and 13 bases lay between the germline ends. The CDR3 extends over 15 amino acids. CDR3 sequence (DNA): TGTGCCAGCAGTTTTACCGGGAGCGGGACCGGGGAGCTGTTTTTT. Translation: CASSFTGSGTGELFF.

This rearrangement joins TRBV29-1 to TRBJ2-2; D is unresolved. This CDR3 contains 13 residues. Trimming shortened V by 4 bases and J by 6 bases, and 12 bases separated the two germline ends. In germline, CDR1 is SQVTM, CDR2 ANQGSEA. CDR3 nucleotide sequence: TGCAGCGTTGTGCTAAACTATCCCGGGGAGCTGTTTTTT. As protein: CSVVLNYPGELFF.